A selection of T cell receptor beta chains follows, all from one sample in a study of radiotherapy plus CTLA-4 blockade in lung cancer. Libraries were prepared by immunoSEQ multiplex PCR; TCRdb keeps only in-frame clonotypes and omits some of them. The repertoire holds roughly 75,000 clones, with about four fifths as singletons. The sequencing used peripheral blood, collected from a patient treated with radiotherapy plus ipilimumab. These receptors were obtained from a human donor with non-small cell lung cancer who had stable disease on radiotherapy plus ipilimumab. Both conserved end residues are part of each CDR3. A D gene is named only where the DNA matches it firmly. Expanded clones get a size class; other rows say once, few or many, or leave the size out.

TGTGCCAGCAGCTTTCTAGCGCGAAGCACAGATACGCAGTATTTT	CASSFLARSTDTQYF	TRBJ2-3	TRBV5-6	.	15	few
TGCAGCGTTTTGGGATTAGCGGGGACCCTGAACTCCTACGAGCAGTACTTC	CSVLGLAGTLNSYEQYF	TRBJ2-7	TRBV29-1	TRBD2	17	.
TGTGCCAGCAGCTTAGCGATGTTCAATGAGCAGTTCTTC	CASSLAMFNEQFF	TRBJ2-1	TRBV7-2	.	13	.
TGTGCCAGCAGCTTAGATGGGACCCCAGGGGAGCTGTTTTTT	CASSLDGTPGELFF	TRBJ2-2	TRBV7-9	.	14	.
TGTGCCAGCAGCAGAGGTCCTCCAACCTTC	CASSRGPPTF	TRBJ1-2	TRBV7-9	.	10	.
TGTGCCAGCAGTTCCCCCTCGGGGTTCTATGGCTACACCTTC	CASSSPSGFYGYTF	TRBJ1-2	TRBV28	.	14	.
TGTGCCAGCAGGGCAACTAATGAAAAACTGTTTTTT	CASRATNEKLFF	TRBJ1-4	TRBV28	.	12	few
TGTGCCAGCAGTTCCCGACTAGCGGGGGCTCTGGAGCAGTACTTC	CASSSRLAGALEQYF	TRBJ2-7	TRBV6-5	TRBD2	15	.
TGTGCCAGCAGCGACAGATCGCGGCAGTACTTC	CASSDRSRQYF	TRBJ2-7	TRBV2	.	11	.
TGTGCCAGCAGTCGGGGGGCAGCCCAAGAGACCCAGTACTTC	CASSRGAAQETQYF	TRBJ2-5	TRBV7-2	.	14	few
TGTGCCAGCAGCACTCAGACAGGGGGAGTCGGTTCACCCCTCCACTTT	CASSTQTGGVGSPLHF	TRBJ1-6	TRBV7-2	TRBD1	16	.
TGTGCCTGGAGCGGCCTAGCGACCGAGACCCAGTACTTC	CAWSGLATETQYF	TRBJ2-5	TRBV30	.	13	.
TGTGCCAGCAGCCGAAGGTACCAAGAGACCCAGTACTTC	CASSRRYQETQYF	TRBJ2-5	TRBV7-6	.	13	.
TGTGCCAGCAGTTCGGTCAGGGCAGGCGGCTACACCTTC	CASSSVRAGGYTF	TRBJ1-2	TRBV27	.	13	.
TGTGCCAGCAGCTACGGGACAGGGGTCGGAGATACGCAGTATTTT	CASSYGTGVGDTQYF	TRBJ2-3	TRBV7-3	TRBD1	15	.
TGTGCCAGCAGCCAAGTGACCGGGGAGCTGTTTTTT	CASSQVTGELFF	TRBJ2-2	TRBV4-2	.	12	.
TGTGCCAGCAGCCCCAAACTAGCGGCCCTCACAGATACGCAGTATTTT	CASSPKLAALTDTQYF	TRBJ2-3	TRBV7-3	TRBD2	16	.
TGTGCCAGCAGTGGGCAGGGATTGGGCGGGGAGCTGTTTTTT	CASSGQGLGGELFF	TRBJ2-2	TRBV2	.	14	.
TGTGCCAGCAGTTACCCACAGGGGTCTTACTCCTACGAGCAGTACTTC	CASSYPQGSYSYEQYF	TRBJ2-7	TRBV6-6	TRBD1	16	few
TGTGCCAGCAGTTACGGCGGGAACACCGGGGAGCTGTTTTTT	CASSYGGNTGELFF	TRBJ2-2	TRBV6-5	.	14	.
TGTGCCAGCAGCGCACGACAGGGGGCCGCATCACCCCTCCACTTT	CASSARQGAASPLHF	TRBJ1-6	TRBV9	TRBD1	15	.
TGTGCCAGCAGCCCCGATATGAACAGGGGGCTTGGTGGCTACACCTTC	CASSPDMNRGLGGYTF	TRBJ1-2	TRBV9	TRBD1	16	.
TGTGCCAGCAGGAGGACAGGGGCGGGTCAGCCCCAGCATTTT	CASRRTGAGQPQHF	TRBJ1-5	TRBV6-1	TRBD1	14	.
TGTGCCAGCAAAAGGTCAGTTGCCTCCTACGAGCAGTACTTC	CASKRSVASYEQYF	TRBJ2-7	TRBV2	.	14	.
TGTGCCAGCTCCCCCGAGGGTCAACGGACAGATACGCAGTATTTT	CASSPEGQRTDTQYF	TRBJ2-3	TRBV18	.	15	.
TGTGCCAGCAGCCGAGGACAGGGGGGGTACGAGCAGTACTTC	CASSRGQGGYEQYF	TRBJ2-7	TRBV11-2	TRBD1	14	.
TGTGCCAGCAGCTTAGCGTTCGGGACACGGTATTACGAGCAGTACTTC	CASSLAFGTRYYEQYF	TRBJ2-7	TRBV7-8	.	16	once
TGTGCCACCAGCAGAGGAGGTCAGGGGGCCCACTATGGCTACACCTTC	CATSRGGQGAHYGYTF	TRBJ1-2	TRBV15	TRBD1	16	.
TGCAGCGTTTGTAAGGGAGGGTTCGGGGAGGGCACAGATACGCAGTATTTT	CSVCKGGFGEGTDTQYF	TRBJ2-3	TRBV29-1	TRBD2	17	.
TGTGCCAGCACCGACAGGGTAACGGGGGAGCTGTTTTTT	CASTDRVTGELFF	TRBJ2-2	TRBV28	TRBD1	13	.
TGTGCCAGCAGCTTAGGTCACTCTGGAAACACCATATATTTT	CASSLGHSGNTIYF	TRBJ1-3	TRBV7-9	.	14	.
TGTGCCAGCACCCTTCCGGGGAACACTGAAGCTTTCTTT	CASTLPGNTEAFF	TRBJ1-1	TRBV5-4	.	13	few
TGCGCCAGCAGCTTAACCGCAGGGGGAAGAGAGACCCAGTACTTC	CASSLTAGGRETQYF	TRBJ2-5	TRBV5-1	TRBD1	15	.